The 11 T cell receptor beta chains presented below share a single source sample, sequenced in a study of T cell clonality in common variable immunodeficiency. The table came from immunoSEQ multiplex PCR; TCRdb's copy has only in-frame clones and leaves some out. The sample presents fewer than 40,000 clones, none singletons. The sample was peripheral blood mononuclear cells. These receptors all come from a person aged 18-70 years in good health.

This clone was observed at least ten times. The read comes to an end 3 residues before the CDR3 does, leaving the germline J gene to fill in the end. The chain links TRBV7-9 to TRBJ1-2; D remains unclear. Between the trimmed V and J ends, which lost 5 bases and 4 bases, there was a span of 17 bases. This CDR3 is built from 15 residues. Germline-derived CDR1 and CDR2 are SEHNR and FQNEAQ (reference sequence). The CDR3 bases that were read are TGTGCCAGCAGCCCCCGGACGGACTTCAGCTATGGC. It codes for CASSPRTDFSYG. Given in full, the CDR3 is CASSPRTDFSYGYTF.

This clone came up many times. The DNA read from the CDR3 is TGCGCCAGCAGTGAGCCAGGCTACAATGAG. This translates into CASSEPGYNE. The whole CDR3 region reads CASSEPGYNEQFF. This rearrangement joins TRBV10-1 to TRBJ2-1; no definite D call. The read stops 3 residues short of the end of the CDR3; the missing end is completed from the germline J gene. Trimming shortened V by 2 bases and J by 3 bases, and 5 bases separated the two germline ends. This CDR3 region has 13 residues. The germline V gene encodes CDR1 WNHNN and CDR2 SYGVQD (reference sequence).

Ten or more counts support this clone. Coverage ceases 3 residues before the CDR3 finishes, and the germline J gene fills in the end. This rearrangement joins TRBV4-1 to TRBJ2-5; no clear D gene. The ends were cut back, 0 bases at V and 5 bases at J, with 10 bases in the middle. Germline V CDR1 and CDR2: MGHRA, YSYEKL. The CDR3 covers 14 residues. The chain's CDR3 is CASSQDSVWETQYF. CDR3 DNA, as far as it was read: TGCGCCAGCAGCCAAGATTCAGTCTGGGAGACC.

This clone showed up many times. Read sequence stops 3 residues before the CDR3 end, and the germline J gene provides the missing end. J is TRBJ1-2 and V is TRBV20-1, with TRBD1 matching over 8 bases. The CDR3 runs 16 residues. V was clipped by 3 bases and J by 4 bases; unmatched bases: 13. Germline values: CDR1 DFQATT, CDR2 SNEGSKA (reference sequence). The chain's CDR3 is CSASDRGALPAYGYTF. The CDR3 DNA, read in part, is TGCAGTGCTAGTGACAGGGGAGCCCTCCCTGCCTATGGC.

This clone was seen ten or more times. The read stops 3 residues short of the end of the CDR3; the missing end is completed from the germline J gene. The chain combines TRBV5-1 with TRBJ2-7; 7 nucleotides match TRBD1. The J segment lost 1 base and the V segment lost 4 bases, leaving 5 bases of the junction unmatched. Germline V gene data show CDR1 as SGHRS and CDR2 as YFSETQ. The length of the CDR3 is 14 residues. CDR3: CASSHPGQSYEQYF. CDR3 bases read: TGCGCCAGCAGCCACCCGGGACAGTCCTACGAG.

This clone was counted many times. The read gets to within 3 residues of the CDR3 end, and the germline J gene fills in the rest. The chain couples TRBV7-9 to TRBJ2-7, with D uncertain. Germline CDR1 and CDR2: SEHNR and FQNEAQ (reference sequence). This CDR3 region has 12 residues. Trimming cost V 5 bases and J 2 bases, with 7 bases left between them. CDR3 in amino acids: CASSPDTYEQYF. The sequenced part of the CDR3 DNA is TGTGCCAGCAGCCCCGACACCTACGAG.

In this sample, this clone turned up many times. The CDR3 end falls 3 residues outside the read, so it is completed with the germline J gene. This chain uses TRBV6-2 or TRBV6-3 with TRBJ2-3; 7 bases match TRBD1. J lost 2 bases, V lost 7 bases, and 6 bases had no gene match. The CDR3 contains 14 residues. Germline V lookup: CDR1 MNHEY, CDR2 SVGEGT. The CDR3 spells CASTRDRYTDTQYF. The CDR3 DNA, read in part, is TGTGCCAGCACACGGGACAGATACACAGATACG.

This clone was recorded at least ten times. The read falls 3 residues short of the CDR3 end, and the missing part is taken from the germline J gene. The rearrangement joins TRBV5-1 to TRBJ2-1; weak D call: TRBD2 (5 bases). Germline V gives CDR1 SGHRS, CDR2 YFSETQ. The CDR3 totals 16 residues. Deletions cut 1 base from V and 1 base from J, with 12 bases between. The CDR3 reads CASSLWRTQSYNEQFF. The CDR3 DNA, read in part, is TGCGCCAGCAGCTTGTGGAGGACTCAATCCTACAATGAG.

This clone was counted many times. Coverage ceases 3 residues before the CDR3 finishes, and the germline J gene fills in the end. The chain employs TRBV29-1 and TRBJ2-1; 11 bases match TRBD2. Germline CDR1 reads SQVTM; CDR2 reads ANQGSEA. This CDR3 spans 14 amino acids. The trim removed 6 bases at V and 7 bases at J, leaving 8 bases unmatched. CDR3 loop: CSVEGTSGANEQFF. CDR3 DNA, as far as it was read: TGCAGCGTGGAGGGGACTAGCGGCGCTAATGAG.

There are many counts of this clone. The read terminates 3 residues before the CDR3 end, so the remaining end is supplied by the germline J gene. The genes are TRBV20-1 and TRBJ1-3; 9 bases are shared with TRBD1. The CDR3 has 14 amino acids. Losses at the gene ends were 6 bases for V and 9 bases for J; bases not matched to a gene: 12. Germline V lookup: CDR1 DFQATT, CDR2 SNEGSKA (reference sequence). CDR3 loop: CSARDRDPGGTIYF. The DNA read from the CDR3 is TGCAGTGCCCGGGACAGGGACCCCGGAGGCACC.

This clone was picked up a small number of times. The part of the CDR3 DNA that was read is TGTGCCAGCAGTGGATCTGGACAGATAGAAAACTATGGC. It specifies CASSGSGQIENYG. The complete CDR3 reads CASSGSGQIENYGYTF. This chain uses TRBV25-1 with TRBJ1-2, with a weak D call TRBD1 (6 bases). The observed sequence ends 3 residues before the CDR3 terminus, with the missing tail filled in from the germline J gene. Germline V lookup: CDR1 MGHDK, CDR2 SYGVNS. CDR3 length: 16 amino acids. Trimming left V 4 bases short and J 2 bases short, with 17 bases between.